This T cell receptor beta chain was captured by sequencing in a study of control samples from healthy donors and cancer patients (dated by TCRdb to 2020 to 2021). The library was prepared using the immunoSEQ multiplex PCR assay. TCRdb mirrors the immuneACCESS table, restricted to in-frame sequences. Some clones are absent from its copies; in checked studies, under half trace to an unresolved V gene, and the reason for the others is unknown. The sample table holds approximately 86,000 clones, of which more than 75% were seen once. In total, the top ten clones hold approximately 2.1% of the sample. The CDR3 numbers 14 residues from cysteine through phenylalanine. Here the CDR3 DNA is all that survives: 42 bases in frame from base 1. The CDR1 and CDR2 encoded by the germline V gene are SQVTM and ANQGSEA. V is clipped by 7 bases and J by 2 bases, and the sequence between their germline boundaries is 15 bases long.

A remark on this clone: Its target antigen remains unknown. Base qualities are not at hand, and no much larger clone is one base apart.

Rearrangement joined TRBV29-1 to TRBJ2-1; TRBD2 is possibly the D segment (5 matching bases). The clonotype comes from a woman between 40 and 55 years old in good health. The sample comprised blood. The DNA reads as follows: TGCAGCGGGCAGATAGCGCCCGCCTACAATGAGCAGTTCTTC. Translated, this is CSGQIAPAYNEQFF.